This T cell receptor (beta chain) was documented in a study of blood T cells in healthy people across ages. As concerns this clonotype: A read error may explain this, as a much larger clone is one base away.

Losses at the gene ends were 6 bases for V and 7 bases for J; bases not matched to a gene: 12. This CDR3 has 14 amino acids. Germline CDR1 and CDR2: DFQATT and SNEGSKA (reference sequence). Total RNA was isolated from each sample in quantities of at least 5.5 micrograms. A J-beta primer mix and a sample-barcoded 5' primer were used in a second PCR of roughly 6 to 11 cycles. Template switching added a 12-random-nucleotide identifier to every cDNA molecule. The yield of each sample was at least 2.5 million CDR3-containing paired-end reads. TCRdb used MiXCR to reprocess the 5' RACE reads, holding one entry per CDR3 protein. Found here are 900,000 to 950,000 distinct CDR3 sequences, approximately 32% of them singletons; the top ten hold about a tenth. These data also featured in a second study, about T cells of mothers and their children. As that study records: Overlap measured in related mother-child pairs was slightly, non-significantly higher than in unrelated pairs.

Sequences were obtained from blood. The rearrangement uses TRBV20-1 and TRBJ2-1, with 7 positions matching TRBD2. The sequence came from a woman aged 40 to 50 in good health. CDR3 sequence (DNA): TGCAGTGCGCCCGGGACTATGGAGAGGAATGAGCAGTTCTTC. Translating gives CSAPGTMERNEQFF.